This passage covers 16 T cell receptor beta chains from one sample sequenced in a study of response to subunit inactivated influenza vaccine. TCRdb called the RT-PCR reads again in MiXCR, with one record for every CDR3 protein. The sample records about 650,000 distinct CDR3 sequences, 14% being singletons. Material: PBMCs from blood, obtained approximately 15 days before vaccination. These receptor sequences come from a man aged 45-65 years who received an inactivated influenza vaccine.

This chain links TRBV12-3 or TRBV12-4 with TRBJ2-5, with 11 positions matching TRBD1. V lost 6 bases to trimming and J lost 2 bases; unmatched junction nucleotides: 8. The CDR3 runs to 16 residues. CDR3 nucleotides: TGTGCCAGCAGATATACCGGGACAGGGGGGCAAGAGACCCAGTACTTC. It translates to CASRYTGTGGQETQYF.

A few counts support this clonotype. V gene TRBV12-3 or TRBV12-4 combines with J gene TRBJ2-1; 10 bases fit TRBD2. Trimming cost V 5 bases and J 6 bases; bases outside gene matches: 7. The CDR3 runs to 15 residues. CDR3 loop: CASSVKRGGPNEQFF. The CDR3 bases are TGTGCCAGCAGTGTAAAGCGGGGGGGCCCCAATGAGCAGTTCTTC.

This chain links TRBV7-9 with TRBJ2-1; 13 bases are shared with TRBD2. This CDR3 has 16 amino acids. Germline CDR1 SEHNR, CDR2 FQNEAQ (reference sequence). Unmatched junction bases numbered 5, after V lost 0 bases and J lost 9 bases. CDR3 DNA: TGTGCCAGCAGCTTAGCATCCTGGACTAGCGGGAGTGAGCAGTTCTTC. It encodes CASSLASWTSGSEQFF.

In this sample, this clonotype turned up many times. This rearrangement joins TRBV28 to TRBJ1-2; possible D gene TRBD1, 6 bases. The CDR3 length is 15 residues. The V gene's germline CDR1 is MDHEN and CDR2 SYDVKM. V dropped 3 bases and J dropped 7 bases, with 18 bases sitting between them. CDR3 nucleotides: TGTGCCAGCAGTTTCGCGGGGGCTTATGTTTTTGGCTACACCTTC. Protein product: CASSFAGAYVFGYTF.

This sequence joins TRBV5-6 and TRBJ2-7, with 9 bases aligning to TRBD2. Unmatched junction bases numbered 9, after V lost 2 bases and J lost 6 bases. This CDR3 is 15 amino acids long. Germline V lookup: CDR1 SGHDT, CDR2 YYEEEE. In DNA, the CDR3 is TGTGCCAGCAGCTTTCTTAGCGGGAGTCGCGGCGAGCAGTACTTC. Translating gives CASSFLSGSRGEQYF.

This clonotype was detected many times. This chain connects TRBV12-3 or TRBV12-4 to TRBJ1-5; D is unresolved. Trimming left V 5 bases short and J 5 bases short, with 7 bases between. This CDR3 spans 12 amino acids. The CDR3 region is CASSPLDQPQHF. The CDR3 bases are TGTGCCAGCAGTCCACTGGATCAGCCCCAGCATTTT.

This clonotype was seen a few times. The chain joins TRBV20-1 to TRBJ2-1, with 11 bases fitting TRBD2. In germline, CDR1 is DFQATT, CDR2 SNEGSKA (reference sequence). The CDR3 length is 16 residues. Trimming cost V 5 bases and J 2 bases; bases outside gene matches: 8. CDR3 region: CSAGLTSGKTYNEQFF. The DNA of the CDR3 is TGCAGTGCTGGCCTGACTAGCGGGAAAACCTACAATGAGCAGTTCTTC.

This chain links TRBV4-2 with TRBJ2-1, with D tentatively TRBD1 (5 bases). The V gene's germline CDR1 is LGHNA and CDR2 YNFKEQ. V shed 1 base and J shed 8 bases, with 12 bases lying between them. CDR3 length: 14 residues. This CDR3 is CASSQGSGSDEQFF. DNA for the CDR3: TGTGCCAGCAGCCAAGGCTCAGGGTCCGATGAGCAGTTCTTC.

In this sample, this clonotype turned up a few times. The chain links TRBV7-6 to TRBJ2-1; no clear D. V shed 5 bases and J shed 10 bases, with 15 bases lying between them. From germline, CDR1 is SGHVS and CDR2 FNYEAQ. This CDR3 spans 13 amino acids. The CDR3, as DNA: TGTGCCAGCAGCGGGTTGACCCCTGGGGAGCAGTTCTTC. This codes for CASSGLTPGEQFF.

This clonotype was found a few times. V and J are TRBV5-6 and TRBJ2-6; D could derive from TRBD1 or TRBD2 (5 bases each). CDR1 and CDR2 (germline): SGHDT, YYEEEE. The CDR3 sequence is 15 residues long. V dropped 3 bases and J dropped 9 bases, with 16 bases sitting between them. The CDR3 sequence: CASSSSPGPGNVLTF. The CDR3 nucleotides read TGTGCCAGCAGCTCATCTCCGGGGCCAGGCAACGTCCTGACTTTC.

The rearrangement uses TRBV5-6 and TRBJ2-1; the match to TRBD1 covers 8 bases. Germline V lookup: CDR1 SGHDT, CDR2 YYEEEE. CDR3 size: 14 residues. Trimming took 4 bases from V and 4 from J; bases not matched to a gene: 4. The CDR3 bases are TGTGCCAGCAGCGGTAGGGACAGGTACAATGAGCAGTTCTTC. This encodes CASSGRDRYNEQFF.

A few counts support this clonotype. The rearrangement joins TRBV7-9 to TRBJ2-1; possibly TRBD2 for D (6 bases). V lost 2 bases to trimming and J lost 2 bases, with 10 bases between them. Per germline, CDR1 SEHNR and CDR2 FQNEAQ (reference sequence). The CDR3 is 15 residues long. The CDR3 sequence: CASSLPGVAYNEQFF. The CDR3 coding sequence is TGTGCCAGCAGCTTACCGGGAGTGGCCTACAATGAGCAGTTCTTC.

There are many counts of this clonotype. The chain joins TRBV3-1 to TRBJ2-3, with D perhaps matching TRBD1 or TRBD2 (5 bases each). CDR1 is LGHDT, CDR2 YNNKEL, per germline (reference sequence). The V gene lost 3 bases and the J gene lost 0 bases, with 16 bases spanning the gap. The CDR3 extends over 17 amino acids. CDR3 protein: CASSHITGTASTDTQYF. The CDR3, as DNA: TGTGCCAGCAGCCACATAACCGGGACCGCTAGCACAGATACGCAGTATTTT.

This clonotype showed up just a few times. This sequence joins TRBV7-9 and TRBJ1-6, with unresolved D. Per the germline V gene, CDR1 is SEHNR and CDR2 is FQNEAQ (reference sequence). The CDR3 runs 15 residues. The V end lost 2 bases, the J end lost 2 bases, and 7 bases lay between the germline ends. CDR3 DNA: TGTGCCAGCAGCTTAAGTACAGCCTATAATTCACCCCTCCACTTT. Protein sequence: CASSLSTAYNSPLHF.

V gene TRBV5-6 combines with J gene TRBJ2-3; 7 nucleotides match TRBD1. The CDR3 sequence is 16 residues long. Germline trimming cut 0 bases from V and 3 bases from J; bases unmatched to any gene: 7. Germline values: CDR1 SGHDT, CDR2 YYEEEE. CDR3 residues: CASSLGPQGFTDTQYF. Here the CDR3 DNA reads TGTGCCAGCAGCTTGGGTCCACAGGGGTTTACAGATACGCAGTATTTT.

This clonotype has only a few counts. This rearrangement joins TRBV7-8 to TRBJ2-5; D is possibly TRBD1 or TRBD2 (5 bases each). The CDR3 has 13 amino acids. Trimming took 3 bases from V and 5 from J, leaving 10 bases between them. In germline, CDR1 is SGHVS, CDR2 FQNEAQ. The CDR3, as DNA: TGTGCCAGCAGCTTCGGGGCCCGGGAGACCCAGTACTTC. This gives the protein CASSFGARETQYF.